Listed below are T cell receptor beta chains from one sample, sequenced in a study of T cells in Graves' hyperthyroidism and ophthalmopathy. TCRdb redid the calling of the multiplex PCR reads with MiXCR, one entry per CDR3 protein. Of some 460,000 distinct CDR3 sequences listed, around 16% are singletons. Sequenced: blood. The receptors shown here come from a woman under 30 with Graves' hyperthyroidism. Both conserved end residues are part of each CDR3. A D gene is named only where the DNA matches it firmly. Clone size, where shown, is once, few, many, or a class for clones that have expanded.

TRBD2,TRBJ2-1,.,TRBV28,CASSLRGGGRDRNEQFF,TGTGCCAGCAGTCTAAGGGGGGGCGGGAGGGATCGCAATGAGCAGTTCTTC
.,TRBJ2-2,.,TRBV5-1,CASSLAPADPTGELFF,TGCGCCAGCAGCTTGGCGCCAGCGGATCCCACCGGGGAGCTGTTTTTT
TRBD2,TRBJ2-4,.,TRBV5-1,CASSAGGGLVNIQYF,TGCGCCAGCAGCGCAGGCGGGGGGCTCGTGAACATTCAGTACTTC
.,TRBJ1-1,many,TRBV11-1,CASTLSTEMNTEAFF,TGTGCCAGCACCCTTTCGACAGAAATGAACACTGAAGCTTTCTTT
TRBD2,TRBJ2-1,few,TRBV18,CASSPATGGQYNEQFF,TGTGCCAGCTCACCAGCGACGGGGGGGCAGTACAATGAGCAGTTCTTC
TRBD1,TRBJ2-1,many,TRBV28,CASSPDRGLYNEQFF,TGTGCCAGCAGTCCCGACAGGGGGCTTTATAATGAGCAGTTCTTC
.,TRBJ1-3,.,TRBV4-1,CASSQVELAYGNTIYF,TGCGCCAGCAGCCAAGTGGAACTCGCCTACGGAAACACCATATATTTT
.,TRBJ1-2,many,TRBV20-1,CSARIRGYGYTF,TGCAGTGCTAGAATACGGGGCTATGGCTACACCTTC
TRBD1,TRBJ1-2,.,TRBV14,CAIGTANYGYTF,TGTGCCATCGGGACAGCTAACTATGGCTACACCTTC
.,TRBJ2-7,.,TRBV5-4,CASSLENYEQYF,TGTGCCAGCAGCTTGGAGAATTACGAGCAGTACTTC
.,TRBJ2-3,few,TRBV7-3,CASSLGVRVVPDTQYF,TGTGCCAGCAGCTTGGGGGTCAGGGTGGTCCCAGATACGCAGTATTTT
TRBD2,TRBJ2-5,.,TRBV11-2,CASSSEVLAGGSQETQYF,TGTGCCAGCAGCTCAGAGGTACTAGCGGGGGGATCACAAGAGACCCAGTACTTC
TRBD2,TRBJ2-3,many,TRBV28,CASSSPAGGLDTDTQYF,TGTGCCAGCAGTTCCCCAGCGGGAGGGTTAGACACAGATACGCAGTATTTT
TRBD2,TRBJ2-1,few,TRBV3-1,CASSHPGLAGGFYNEQFF,TGTGCCAGCAGCCACCCGGGACTAGCGGGAGGGTTCTACAATGAGCAGTTCTTC
TRBD1,TRBJ1-6,few,TRBV6-2/TRBV6-3,CASSSTCPGQNNSPLHF,TGTGCCAGCAGTTCGACTTGCCCGGGACAGAATAATTCACCCCTCCACTTT
.,TRBJ1-1,many,TRBV12-3/TRBV12-4,CASSLSAQEGNTEAFF,TGTGCCAGCAGTTTATCAGCTCAAGAGGGAAACACTGAAGCTTTCTTT
.,TRBJ1-1,many,TRBV20-1,CSARDLTGPSEAFF,TGCAGTGCTAGAGACCTGACAGGACCTAGTGAAGCTTTCTTT
.,TRBJ1-2,many,TRBV29-1,CSATGGGYGYTF,TGCAGCGCAACGGGGGGAGGCTATGGCTACACCTTC
.,TRBJ2-7,many,TRBV5-1,CASSPAWDSYEQYF,TGCGCCAGCAGCCCCGCCTGGGACTCCTACGAGCAGTACTTC
TRBD2,TRBJ2-2,.,TRBV5-4,CASSKIAGANTGELFF,TGTGCCAGCAGCAAAATAGCGGGAGCGAACACCGGGGAGCTGTTTTTT
.,TRBJ1-2,many,TRBV28,CASSSSGMNYGYTF,TGTGCCAGCAGTTCCTCCGGGATGAACTATGGCTACACCTTC
TRBD2,TRBJ2-1,many,TRBV28,CASSPAGQAYNEQFF,TGTGCCAGCAGCCCAGCGGGGCAAGCCTACAATGAGCAGTTCTTC
.,TRBJ1-2,many,TRBV20-1,CSAKEGLYGYTF,TGCAGTGCTAAGGAGGGACTCTATGGCTACACCTTC
TRBD1,TRBJ1-1,few,TRBV19,CASSSLTGSVTEAFF,TGTGCCAGTAGTTCATTGACAGGGAGCGTCACTGAAGCTTTCTTT
TRBD2,TRBJ2-1,.,TRBV28,CASSALETSPENEQFF,TGTGCCAGCAGTGCCCTCGAGACTAGCCCTGAAAATGAGCAGTTCTTC